Listed below are T cell receptor beta chains from one sample, sequenced in a study of shared clonotypes between healthy human individuals. The method was immunoSEQ multiplex PCR; TCRdb's version includes in-frame clones alone and lacks a portion of them. This sample has 2 million to 3 million clones, with approximately 94% found just once. The specimen sequenced was naive CD4+ T cells from PBMCs. These receptors were obtained from a young man in good health. Some clones in this sample may be carry-over from other donors' samples. Both conserved end residues are part of each CDR3. D genes are given only for firm matches. The size of a clone is reported for some rows only, either as once, few or many, or as a class for expanded clones.

size: NA; D: TRBD2; V: TRBV9; J: TRBJ2-2; DNA: TGTGCCAGCAGCGCAGGACTAGCGGGAGGACGGGTAGGGGAGCTGTTTTTT; CDR3: CASSAGLAGGRVGELFF
size: NA; D: NA; V: TRBV18; J: TRBJ1-1; DNA: TGTGCCAGCTCACCGGGGACTGCGGATAAAGCTTTCTTT; CDR3: CASSPGTADKAFF
size: NA; D: NA; V: TRBV6-1; J: TRBJ1-5; DNA: TGTGCCAGCAGTGAAGCGCTTGCAGGGAGGCAGCCCCAGCATTTT; CDR3: CASSEALAGRQPQHF
size: NA; D: NA; V: TRBV5-5; J: TRBJ2-4; DNA: TGTGCCAGCAGCTTTTCAACCGGGACAGCCAAAAACATTCAGTACTTC; CDR3: CASSFSTGTAKNIQYF
size: NA; D: NA; V: TRBV4-2; J: TRBJ2-5; DNA: TGTGCCAGCAGCCAACCAGGGGAGACCCAGTACTTC; CDR3: CASSQPGETQYF
size: NA; D: NA; V: TRBV19; J: TRBJ2-2; DNA: TGTGCCAGTAGTATAGCTTTGGGGGAGCTGTTTTTT; CDR3: CASSIALGELFF
size: NA; D: NA; V: TRBV28; J: TRBJ2-5; DNA: TGTGCCAGCAGTTTAGACACCCCGGGAGCAAGAGGGACCCAGTACTTC; CDR3: CASSLDTPGARGTQYF
size: NA; D: NA; V: TRBV11-3; J: TRBJ2-2; DNA: TGTGCCAGCAGCTTTTCTGGGGGCGGGGAGCTGTTTTTT; CDR3: CASSFSGGGELFF
size: NA; D: TRBD2; V: TRBV14; J: TRBJ2-7; DNA: TGTGCCAGCAGCCAAGGGACTAGCGGGAGAGGAGAGCAGTACTTC; CDR3: CASSQGTSGRGEQYF
size: NA; D: NA; V: TRBV7-9; J: TRBJ2-1; DNA: TGTGCCAGCAGCCTTAAGGGGGACACCCTAGAGCAGTTCTTC; CDR3: CASSLKGDTLEQFF
size: NA; D: NA; V: TRBV28; J: TRBJ2-7; DNA: TGTGCCAGCATACGAGACAGTTCCTACGAGCAGTACTTC; CDR3: CASIRDSSYEQYF
size: NA; D: NA; V: TRBV21-1; J: TRBJ2-2; DNA: TGTGCCAGCAGCAAGCACTCCAGGCGGTCCGGGGAGCTGTTTTTT; CDR3: CASSKHSRRSGELFF
size: NA; D: NA; V: TRBV7-9; J: TRBJ1-5; DNA: TGTGCCAGCAGCTTTAATAGCAATCAGCCCCAGCATTTT; CDR3: CASSFNSNQPQHF
size: NA; D: NA; V: TRBV18; J: TRBJ1-2; DNA: TGTGCCAGCTCACCTGGACAGAGTTATGGCTACACCTTC; CDR3: CASSPGQSYGYTF
size: once; D: NA; V: TRBV7-9; J: TRBJ2-7; DNA: TGTGCCAGCAGCTTTGGTCGGCTCTACGAGCAGTACTTC; CDR3: CASSFGRLYEQYF
size: NA; D: TRBD1; V: TRBV5-1; J: TRBJ1-2; DNA: TGCGCCAGCAGCCACGGGACAGGGGGACTCTATGGCTACACCTTC; CDR3: CASSHGTGGLYGYTF
size: few; D: NA; V: TRBV4-1; J: TRBJ2-1; DNA: TGCGCCAGCAGCCTACTGGGGAGCTCCTACAATGAGCAGTTCTTC; CDR3: CASSLLGSSYNEQFF
size: NA; D: TRBD2; V: TRBV9; J: TRBJ2-1; DNA: TGTGCCAGCAGCGTAGCTGCTAGGACTAGCGGGATTAGCTCCTACAATGAGCAGTTCTTC; CDR3: CASSVAARTSGISSYNEQFF
size: once; D: NA; V: TRBV5-6; J: TRBJ2-5; DNA: TGTGCCAGCAGCTCCGGATCCACCCAAGAGACCCAGTACTTC; CDR3: CASSSGSTQETQYF
size: NA; D: TRBD2; V: TRBV18; J: TRBJ2-3; DNA: TGTGCCAGCTCACCATTTCCAGCGGGGGGAGGCACAGATACGCAGTATTTT; CDR3: CASSPFPAGGGTDTQYF
size: NA; D: NA; V: TRBV15; J: TRBJ2-1; DNA: TGTGCCACCAGCAGCGAGCCATACAATGAGCAGTTCTTC; CDR3: CATSSEPYNEQFF
size: NA; D: TRBD1; V: TRBV5-1; J: TRBJ2-5; DNA: TGCGCCAGCAGCGTACAGGGGGCAGAGACCCAGTACTTC; CDR3: CASSVQGAETQYF
size: NA; D: TRBD2; V: TRBV5-1; J: TRBJ2-7; DNA: TGCGCCAGCAGTCAACTAGCGGGAGGATACTACGAGCAGTACTTC; CDR3: CASSQLAGGYYEQYF
size: NA; D: TRBD2; V: TRBV28; J: TRBJ2-1; DNA: TGTGCCAGCAGTCCGGGACTAGCGGGAGGGCCTGATGAGCAGTTCTTC; CDR3: CASSPGLAGGPDEQFF
size: NA; D: NA; V: TRBV5-1; J: TRBJ2-3; DNA: TGCGCCAGCAGCTTAGGTGTTTACCAGATCGGGGATACGCAGTATTTT; CDR3: CASSLGVYQIGDTQYF
size: NA; D: NA; V: TRBV27; J: TRBJ1-4; DNA: TGTGCCAGCAGTTTTAAAGGTCGTGGGCAGACCGCAACTAATGAAAAACTGTTTTTT; CDR3: CASSFKGRGQTATNEKLFF
size: NA; D: TRBD1; V: TRBV11-2; J: TRBJ1-2; DNA: TGTGCCAGCAGCCCCGGGACAGGCTATGGCTACACCTTC; CDR3: CASSPGTGYGYTF
size: NA; D: NA; V: TRBV5-1; J: TRBJ2-1; DNA: TGCGCCAGCAGCTTGGAGCTGCTCTCCTACAATGAGCAGTTCTTC; CDR3: CASSLELLSYNEQFF